Following are 20 T cell receptor beta chains from one sample sequenced in a study of response to subunit inactivated influenza vaccine. TCRdb processed the RT-PCR reads anew with MiXCR; each CDR3 protein has one entry. The sample records 650,000 to 700,000 distinct CDR3 sequences, 15% to 17% being singletons. The sequences come from PBMCs from blood, collected 11 to 12 days after vaccination. These receptor sequences come from a man between 45 and 60 years old who received an inactivated influenza vaccine.

This clonotype was found many times. This sequence joins TRBV28 and TRBJ2-3; D is ambiguous. CDR3 size: 16 residues. From germline, CDR1 is MDHEN and CDR2 SYDVKM. V lost 5 bases to trimming and J lost 1 base, with 16 bases between them. CDR3 sequence reads: CASSPLEVVGTDTQYF. The DNA of the CDR3 is TGTGCCAGCAGTCCACTCGAGGTAGTGGGCACAGATACGCAGTATTTT. Using reference TRBV28 and TRBJ2-3 for the parts outside the CDR3, the full variable domain is DVKVTQSSRYLVKRTGEKVFLECVQDMDHENMFWYRQDPGLGLRLIYFSYDVKMKEKGDIPEGYSVSREKKERFSLILESASTNQTSMYLCASSPLEVVGTDTQYFGPGTRLTVL.

V is TRBV7-2 and J is TRBJ1-4; TRBD1 might be the D (6 bases). This CDR3 contains 16 residues. In germline, CDR1 is SGHTA, CDR2 FQGNSA. Trimming removed 5 bases at V and 5 bases at J, with 18 bases between. CDR3 nucleotides: TGTGCCAGCAGCCCCCAACGACAGGTCAAAAATGAAAAACTGTTTTTT. This encodes CASSPQRQVKNEKLFF.

This clonotype was seen a handful of times. The chain joins TRBV14 to TRBJ1-3; D gene uncertain. The V gene's germline CDR1 is SGHDN and CDR2 FVKESK. The CDR3 is made up of 13 amino acids. V gave up 5 bases and J gave up 8 bases, with 13 bases separating them. CDR3 sequence (DNA): TGTGCCAGCAGCAACCGAGGGATCGACACCATATATTTT. Its protein is CASSNRGIDTIYF.

This clonotype has more than one count but fewer than ten. J is TRBJ2-5 and V is TRBV6-1; D is undetermined. Germline V lookup: CDR1 MNHNS, CDR2 SASEGT. The V and J ends lost 1 base and 5 bases respectively, with 11 bases between them. The CDR3 extends over 14 amino acids. CDR3 nucleotides: TGTGCCAGCAGTGAAGGGACCCTCCGGGAGACCCAGTACTTC. Translated, it gives CASSEGTLRETQYF.

In its sample, this clonotype was seen a few times. The J gene is TRBJ1-1, the V gene TRBV20-1; 8 bases are a match to TRBD1. Germline V gene lookup returns CDR1 DFQATT and CDR2 SNEGSKA (reference sequence). J gave up 0 bases and V 6 bases, and 12 bases lay outside the gene matches. The CDR3 sequence is 16 residues long. CDR3 nucleotide sequence: TGCAGTGCCCCTCCAGGACAGGGTAGACTGAACACTGAAGCTTTCTTT. Translating it yields CSAPPGQGRLNTEAFF.

The table lists this clonotype with a few counts. This chain joins TRBV25-1 and TRBJ2-5; D gene unclear. Germline values: CDR1 MGHDK, CDR2 SYGVNS. Trimming took off 6 bases at V and 7 bases at J, with 15 bases between the two ends. CDR3 length equals 13 residues. CDR3: CASSPPQVWTQYF. The CDR3 DNA reads as TGTGCCAGCAGCCCTCCCCAAGTGTGGACCCAGTACTTC. Full variable domain (missing parts from reference TRBV25-1 and TRBJ2-5): EADIYQTPRYLVIGTGKKITLECSQTMGHDKMYWYQQDPGMELHLIHYSYGVNSTEKGDLSSESTVSRIRTEHFPLTLESARPSHTSQYLCASSPPQVWTQYFGPGTRLLVL.

J is TRBJ2-3 and V is TRBV9, with 8 bases aligning to TRBD2. CDR3 length equals 15 residues. Germline-derived CDR1 and CDR2 are SGDLS and YYNGEE. The J segment lost 6 bases and the V segment lost 3 bases, leaving 9 bases of the junction unmatched. CDR3 protein: CASSASPGLVDTQYF. The CDR3 DNA is TGTGCCAGCAGCGCCTCCCCGGGACTAGTGGATACGCAGTATTTT.

The sample holds a few counts of this clonotype. The chain is built from TRBV4-1 and TRBJ2-2; no clear D. V lost 0 bases, J lost 5 bases, and 7 bases lay in between. Germline V gene data show CDR1 as MGHRA and CDR2 as YSYEKL. The CDR3 sequence is 14 residues long. The CDR3 here is CASSQDPGTGELFF. The CDR3 region has the DNA TGCGCCAGCAGCCAAGATCCCGGAACCGGGGAGCTGTTTTTT.

The chain links TRBV5-1 to TRBJ2-2; 8 bases are shared with TRBD1. V gave up 4 bases and J gave up 1 base; unmatched junction bases: 9. This CDR3 has 17 amino acids. Germline V gene sequence: CDR1 SGHRS, CDR2 YFSETQ. The CDR3 sequence is CASSIRPGTGNTGELFF. The CDR3 bases are TGCGCCAGCAGCATACGCCCCGGGACAGGGAACACCGGGGAGCTGTTTTTT.

This clonotype was counted only a few times. The chain has TRBV20-1 and TRBJ2-7; 12 nucleotides line up with TRBD1. The CDR3 totals 15 residues. Germline CDR1 and CDR2: DFQATT and SNEGSKA (reference sequence). V dropped 7 bases and J dropped 2; count of bases not matched to a gene: 9. For the CDR3, the DNA is TGCAGTGTCCTCCTCCGGGACAGGGGGCCCTACGAGCAGTACTTC. It encodes CSVLLRDRGPYEQYF.

J is TRBJ2-3 and V is TRBV6-1, with TRBD2 identical over 8 bases. From germline, CDR1 is MNHNS and CDR2 SASEGT. This CDR3 is 14 amino acids long. V trimming: 6 bases; J trimming: 5 bases; junction bases outside the gene matches: 7. The CDR3 loop reads CASSHGTSRDTQYF. The CDR3 region has the DNA TGTGCCAGCAGCCACGGGACTAGTAGAGATACGCAGTATTTT.

The chain joins TRBV24-1 to TRBJ2-1, with D tentatively TRBD1 or TRBD2 (6 bases each). Trimming left V 8 bases short and J 7 bases short, with 11 bases between. The CDR3 consists of 12 residues. Germline CDR1 reads KGHDR; CDR2 reads SFDVKD. The CDR3 region is CATIGGRNEQFF. The CDR3 DNA sequence: TGTGCCACCATAGGGGGGAGGAATGAGCAGTTCTTC.

V and J are TRBV7-9 and TRBJ1-1; D gene uncertain. Germline loops: CDR1 SEHNR, CDR2 FQNEAQ (reference sequence). The V and J ends lost 5 bases and 2 bases respectively, with 9 bases between them. This CDR3 spans 13 amino acids. CDR3 coding DNA: TGTGCCAGCAGCCCCGTGGAAAACACTGAAGCTTTCTTT. Its protein product is CASSPVENTEAFF.

CDR3 sequence (DNA): TGTGCCAGCAGCTTGGTTGGGACAGGGGAGATAACGCAGTATTTT. Its translation is CASSLVGTGEITQYF. J is TRBJ2-3 and V is TRBV5-5, with 10 bases aligning to TRBD1. This CDR3 contains 15 residues. Germline V CDR1 and CDR2: SGHKS, YYEKEE (reference sequence). The J segment lost 9 bases and the V segment lost 0 bases, leaving 7 bases of the junction unmatched. Filled out from reference TRBV5-5 and TRBJ2-3, the complete variable domain reads DAGVTQSPTHLIKTRGQQVTLRCSPISGHKSVSWYQQVLGQGPQFIFQYYEKEERGRGNFPDRFSARQFPNYSSELNVNALLLGDSALYLCASSLVGTGEITQYFGPGTRLTVL.

This clonotype appeared a few times. The chain couples TRBV20-1 to TRBJ2-3; 10 bases match TRBD2. This CDR3 region has 13 residues. Germline lookup yields CDR1 DFQATT and CDR2 SNEGSKA (reference sequence). The ends lost 6 bases at V and 5 bases at J; junction bases unmatched: 5. CDR3 DNA sequence: TGCAGTGCGGCCAGGACTAGCGGAGATACGCAGTATTTT. Protein sequence: CSAARTSGDTQYF.

Ten or more counts support this clonotype. This chain uses TRBV11-2 with TRBJ2-1, with TRBD1 matching over 8 bases. Per the germline V gene, CDR1 is SGHAT and CDR2 is FQNNGV. The junction had 5 bases not matched to a gene; V was cut back by 3 bases and J by 4 bases. The CDR3 sequence is 15 residues long. CDR3 in amino acids: CASSFGQGIYNEQFF. The CDR3 bases are TGTGCCAGCAGCTTTGGACAGGGAATTTACAATGAGCAGTTCTTC.

This clonotype was counted a few times. V gene TRBV12-3 or TRBV12-4 combines with J gene TRBJ2-7, with D possibly being TRBD2 (7 bases). V lost 4 bases, J lost 5 bases, and 15 bases lay in between. This CDR3 comprises 14 residues. CDR3: CASSSYREGNEQYF. CDR3 bases: TGTGCCAGCAGTTCCTACAGGGAGGGAAACGAGCAGTACTTC.

This clonotype was seen more than once but under ten times. The V gene is TRBV4-1, the J gene TRBJ2-5; a possible D gene is TRBD2 (5 bases). Trimming took 1 base from V and 6 from J, leaving 18 bases between them. Germline V lookup: CDR1 MGHRA, CDR2 YSYEKL. The CDR3 contains 16 residues. The CDR3 here is CASSQAADGKGKTQYF. The CDR3 DNA follows: TGCGCCAGCAGCCAAGCAGCCGACGGGAAAGGGAAGACCCAGTACTTC.

This sequence joins TRBV6-2 or TRBV6-3 and TRBJ2-7, with D perhaps matching TRBD1 (6 bases). CDR1 and CDR2 (germline): MNHEY, SVGEGT. The CDR3 has 17 amino acids. Trimming cost V 0 bases and J 2 bases, with 17 bases left between them. The CDR3 nucleotides are TGTGCCAGCAGTTACTCGACCCAGACAGGACCTCCCTACGAGCAGTACTTC. Residues: CASSYSTQTGPPYEQYF.

This clonotype was observed a handful of times. This sequence joins TRBV11-2 and TRBJ2-7; 7 positions agree with TRBD1. V shed 5 bases and J 2 bases; nucleotides not matched to a gene: 9. This CDR3 is built from 15 residues. Looked up from germline, CDR1 is SGHAT and CDR2 is FQNNGV. The CDR3: CASSPRGWRTYEQYF. DNA for the CDR3: TGTGCCAGCAGCCCCAGGGGGTGGCGGACCTACGAGCAGTACTTC.